The rows below give T cell receptor beta chains drawn from one sample of a study of T cells in Graves' hyperthyroidism and ophthalmopathy. TCRdb re-derived calls from the multiplex PCR reads in MiXCR, one entry per CDR3 protein. The repertoire holds roughly 660,000 distinct CDR3 sequences, with 17% as singletons. Sequencing was performed on blood. The receptors were gathered from a man aged 50 to 60 with Graves' hyperthyroidism. The CDR3 runs from the conserved cysteine through the conserved F or W. D genes are given only for firm matches. Clone size is not always given. Where it is, it says once, few, many or a class for expanded clones.

d_gene	v_gene	j_gene	abundance	CDR3nt	CDR3aa
TRBD1	TRBV19	TRBJ1-5	many	TGTGCCAGTAGTCCCGTCCGACAGGGGGGCAATCAGCCCCAGCATTTT	CASSPVRQGGNQPQHF
-	TRBV6-6	TRBJ2-3	-	TGTGCCAGCAGTTACGGGCTCTCCGGAGATACGCAGTATTTT	CASSYGLSGDTQYF
-	TRBV6-1	TRBJ1-1	many	TGTGCCAGCAGGAATACAGGGAGGGGGACTGAAGCTTTCTTT	CASRNTGRGTEAFF
TRBD1	TRBV6-5	TRBJ2-7	-	TGTGCCAGCAGTTACGGGACAGGGGTACCCTACGAGCAGTACTTC	CASSYGTGVPYEQYF
-	TRBV4-2	TRBJ2-2	few	TGTGCCAGCAGCCAAGAGCCCTCGACCGGGGAGCTGTTTTTT	CASSQEPSTGELFF
TRBD1	TRBV28	TRBJ2-1	-	TGTGCCAGCAGTACGGACAGGCTCTCCTACAATGAGCAGTTCTTC	CASSTDRLSYNEQFF
-	TRBV4-1	TRBJ2-3	-	TGCGCCAGCAGCCAAGTGGCCCAGGCGACCACCACAGATACGCAGTATTTT	CASSQVAQATTTDTQYF
-	TRBV28	TRBJ2-6	few	TGTGCCACCAGGGGTTCTGGGGCCAACGTCCTGACTTTC	CATRGSGANVLTF
-	TRBV28	TRBJ1-1	many	TGTGCCAGCAGTTTTCTTACGTGGTCTGAAGCTTTCTTT	CASSFLTWSEAFF
-	TRBV12-3/TRBV12-4	TRBJ1-2	many	TGTGCCAGCAGTTTACAGGGTGGCTACACCTTC	CASSLQGGYTF
-	TRBV5-1	TRBJ1-6	once	TGCGCCAGCAGCTTGGACAGTCTGGATTCACCCCTCCACTTT	CASSLDSLDSPLHF
-	TRBV28	TRBJ2-6	many	TGTGCCAGCGGATTCCATTCTGGGGCCAACGTCCTGACTTTC	CASGFHSGANVLTF
TRBD2	TRBV7-9	TRBJ2-7	-	TGTGCCAGCAGTCGTCCTAGCGGACCTAACGAGCAGTACTTC	CASSRPSGPNEQYF
-	TRBV28	TRBJ1-1	few	TGTGCCACCAGGGTCAGTCCTGAAGCTTTCTTT	CATRVSPEAFF
TRBD1	TRBV18	TRBJ2-3	many	TGTGCCAGCTCACCAAGGGGGCTGAACACAGATACGCAGTATTTT	CASSPRGLNTDTQYF
TRBD1	TRBV28	TRBJ1-1	many	TGTGCCAGCAGTAAACCGGGACAGGGGGGGGTGGACACTGAAGCTTTCTTT	CASSKPGQGGVDTEAFF
-	TRBV7-8	TRBJ2-7	-	TGTGCCAGCAGCTTCAGGTTATACGAGCAGTACTTC	CASSFRLYEQYF
TRBD2	TRBV28	TRBJ2-1	few	TGTGCCAGCAGTTTACCGGGAGGGCCGTACAATGAGCAGTTCTTC	CASSLPGGPYNEQFF
TRBD2	TRBV4-1	TRBJ2-5	few	TGCGCCAGCAGCCAAGAACGGGGACTAGCGGGAGTCGGGATAGAGACCCAGTACTTC	CASSQERGLAGVGIETQYF
TRBD1	TRBV10-3	TRBJ2-1	few	TGTGCCATCAGTGTGGGCAGGGGGCTCGATGAGCAGTTCTTC	CAISVGRGLDEQFF
-	TRBV19	TRBJ1-1	few	TGTGCCAGTAGTATGGGACGGGAGACTGAAGCTTTCTTT	CASSMGRETEAFF
-	TRBV4-3	TRBJ1-1	-	TGCGCCAGCAGCCAAGAAAGCTCCCCATTTGAGGGAGCTTTCTTT	CASSQESSPFEGAFF
-	TRBV24-1	TRBJ2-1	-	TGTGCCACCCGCCGGGCCTCTGGCAATGAGCAGTTCTTC	CATRRASGNEQFF
-	TRBV18	TRBJ1-1	many	TGTGCCAGCTCAGGGGGCCGGAACACTGAAGCTTTCTTT	CASSGGRNTEAFF
-	TRBV29-1	TRBJ1-5	few	TGCAGCGTTCTATTACAGGGCACTCAGCCCCAGCATTTT	CSVLLQGTQPQHF
TRBD2	TRBV28	TRBJ2-7	many	TGTGCCATCCAAGGGAGGGCTGGCTTCGAGCAGTACTTC	CAIQGRAGFEQYF
-	TRBV6-2/TRBV6-3	TRBJ2-5	-	TGTGCCAGCAGTTACATCGGGCAGGGACAGACCCAGTACTTC	CASSYIGQGQTQYF
-	TRBV12-3/TRBV12-4	TRBJ1-4	many	TGTGCCAGCAGCCAACAACACAGGGATGAAAAACTGTTTTTT	CASSQQHRDEKLFF
-	TRBV5-1	TRBJ2-1	few	TGCGCCAGCAGCTTGGGTGGGGTCCAGGGACACAATGAGCAGTTCTTC	CASSLGGVQGHNEQFF
TRBD1	TRBV6-1	TRBJ2-3	-	TGTGCCAGCAGTACCGGGACAGTTGATACGCAGTATTTT	CASSTGTVDTQYF
-	TRBV6-5	TRBJ2-1	-	TGTGCCATCAGTTACGGGGCTAAGCGGGCCGACAATGAGCAGTTCTTC	CAISYGAKRADNEQFF
TRBD2	TRBV15	TRBJ2-2	few	TGTGCCACCAGCAGCCCCTGGGAGGGCCACGGGGAGCTGTTTTTT	CATSSPWEGHGELFF
TRBD1	TRBV5-8	TRBJ2-7	many	TGTGCCAGCAGCTCACCGGGACAGGACTCCTACGAGCAGTACTTC	CASSSPGQDSYEQYF